These 18 T cell receptor beta chains share one sample of origin, sequenced in a study of cytomegalovirus exposure and HLA in healthy donors. Primers for the PCR totalled 60 Vbeta and 13 Jbeta. Assay: immunoSEQ multiplex PCR; the TCRdb copy retains only in-frame clones and omits some. Of fewer than 200,000 clones detected, roughly 77% appear once; the ten largest clones hold 3.5% to 4.5%. Sequenced sample: PBMCs. The receptors shown here come from a man aged 25-45 years in good health and CMV-seropositive.

For this clone: Other DNA sequences of this sample code for an identical CDR3. The chain carries TRBV5-1 and TRBJ2-7, with 10 bases lining up with TRBD1. CDR1 and CDR2 (germline): SGHRS, YFSETQ. The CDR3 length is 14 residues. V dropped 3 bases and J dropped 4; count of bases not matched to a gene: 4. Here the CDR3 reads CASSWDRGGYEQYF. Written as DNA, the CDR3 is TGCGCCAGCAGCTGGGACAGGGGCGGGTACGAGCAGTACTTC.

V usage is TRBV7-2 and J usage is TRBJ2-7; D is perhaps TRBD2 (5 bases). Germline loops: CDR1 SGHTA, CDR2 FQGNSA. CDR3 length: 13 residues. Trimming shortened V by 7 bases and J by 3 bases, and 13 bases separated the two germline ends. The CDR3 loop reads CASTRKAGYEQYF. In nucleotides, the CDR3 is TGTGCCAGCACCAGGAAGGCGGGCTACGAGCAGTACTTC.

The V call is TRBV7-6, the J call TRBJ2-2, with 10 bases fitting TRBD1. Germline CDR1 is SGHVS and CDR2 is FNYEAQ. After removal of 0 bases from V and 4 bases from J, the junction contained 14 bases not matched to a gene. This CDR3 spans 20 amino acids. Here the CDR3 DNA reads TGTGCCAGCAGCTTAGCCCCGGGACAGGGGACTTTGTCGGGCACCGGGGAGCTGTTTTTT. Amino acids: CASSLAPGQGTLSGTGELFF.

The chain has TRBV4-3 and TRBJ2-7; TRBD1 aligns across 7 bases. The CDR3 has 14 amino acids. From germline, CDR1 is LGHNA and CDR2 YSLEER. V dropped 1 base and J dropped 6; count of bases not matched to a gene: 6. The CDR3 region is CASSQVVGGGEQYF. The CDR3 region has the DNA TGCGCCAGCAGCCAAGTCGTAGGGGGCGGCGAGCAGTACTTC.

This CDR3 is CAWSKEKGGADTQYF. CDR3 coding DNA: TGTGCCTGGAGTAAGGAGAAAGGGGGCGCAGATACGCAGTATTTT. The V gene is TRBV30, the J gene TRBJ2-3; TRBD1 matches 7 bases. V shed 2 bases, J shed 4 bases, and the junction held 9 bases outside the gene matches. The CDR3 runs to 15 residues. Germline CDR1 and CDR2: GTSNPN and SVGIG (reference sequence).

The chain couples TRBV7-3 to TRBJ1-6; D is unresolved. Germline assignment: CDR1 SGHTA and CDR2 FQGTGA. Trimming left V 1 base short and J 8 bases short, with 6 bases between. The CDR3 has 13 residues. CDR3 region: CASSLKSDSPLHF. The CDR3 bases are TGTGCCAGCAGCTTAAAAAGCGATTCACCCCTCCACTTT.

This sequence joins TRBV18 and TRBJ1-4, with no clear D. CDR1 KGHSH and CDR2 LQKENI come from the germline V gene. Trimming took off 2 bases at V and 8 bases at J, with 12 bases between the two ends. The CDR3 contains 14 residues. The CDR3 loop is CASSPEGIGEKLFF. DNA for the CDR3: TGTGCCAGCTCACCAGAGGGTATAGGGGAAAAACTGTTTTTT. Supplemented by reference TRBV18 and TRBJ1-4, the full variable domain reads NAGVMQNPRHLVRRRGQEARLRCSPMKGHSHVYWYRQLPEEGLKFMVYLQKENIIDESGMPKERFSAEFPKEGPSILRIQQVVRGDSAAYFCASSPEGIGEKLFFGSGTQLSVL.

CDR3: CAWGRFGPNTGELFF. The CDR3 region has the DNA TGTGCCTGGGGGAGGTTCGGGCCGAACACCGGGGAGCTGTTTTTT. The rearrangement links TRBV30 to TRBJ2-2; possible D gene TRBD2, 6 bases. Germline loops: CDR1 GTSNPN, CDR2 SVGIG (reference sequence). The CDR3 spans 15 residues. Trimming removed 5 bases at V and 0 bases at J, with 13 bases between.

The chain links TRBV5-6 to TRBJ2-7, with a possible D match to TRBD1 (6 bases). From germline, CDR1 is SGHDT and CDR2 YYEEEE. CDR3 length: 13 residues. V was pared by 3 bases and J by 4 bases, with 11 bases between. CDR3 sequence: CASSSGQIYEQYF. As DNA, the CDR3 is TGTGCCAGCAGCTCAGGACAGATATACGAGCAGTACTTC.

The chain couples TRBV27 to TRBJ2-1; the match to TRBD2 covers 11 bases. Germline-derived CDR1 and CDR2 are MNHEY and SMNVEV (reference sequence). This CDR3 is 14 amino acids long. V dropped 6 bases and J dropped 5; count of bases not matched to a gene: 3. The CDR3, as DNA: TGTGCCAGCAGGGGGACTAGCGGAGACAATGAGCAGTTCTTC. This translates into CASRGTSGDNEQFF.

This clone has just one count. J is TRBJ2-7 and V is TRBV6-5, with 12 bases fitting TRBD2. The length of the CDR3 is 14 residues. Germline V gene sequence: CDR1 MNHEY, CDR2 SVGAGI. V lost 6 bases, J lost 3 bases, and 3 bases stayed unmatched. The CDR3 sequence is CASSLAGGDYEQYF. The CDR3 DNA follows: TGTGCCAGCAGCCTAGCGGGGGGGGACTACGAGCAGTACTTC.

The chain carries TRBV2 and TRBJ2-5, with 8 bases that match TRBD1. CDR3 length equals 13 residues. Germline V gene data show CDR1 as SNHLY and CDR2 as FYNNEI. V was clipped by 6 bases and J by 5 bases; unmatched bases: 5. CDR3 amino acids: CASRTGDGETQYF. In DNA, the CDR3 is TGTGCCAGCAGGACAGGGGACGGGGAGACCCAGTACTTC. The whole variable domain, remainder taken from reference TRBV2 and TRBJ2-5, is EPEVTQTPSHQVTQMGQEVILRCVPISNHLYFYWYRQILGQKVEFLVSFYNNEISEKSEIFDDQFSVERPDGSNFTLKIRSTKLEDSAMYFCASRTGDGETQYFGPGTRLLVL.

Written as DNA, the CDR3 is TGTGCCAGCAGCATTCTCTTCCGGGACCGGGACAGCTACGAGCAGTACTTC. As protein: CASSILFRDRDSYEQYF. V is TRBV11-3 and J is TRBJ2-7; 7 nucleotides line up with TRBD1. With 5 bases clipped from V and 3 bases from J, the junction kept 16 bases outside the gene matches. CDR3 length: 17 residues. Germline V lookup: CDR1 SGHNT, CDR2 YENEEA.

This chain's CDR3 is CASSVVGRGGSGYTF. The CDR3 nucleotides are TGTGCCAGCAGCGTAGTGGGAAGGGGGGGAAGTGGCTACACCTTC. The rearrangement links TRBV9 to TRBJ1-2; TRBD1 is a possible D gene (6 bases). In germline, CDR1 is SGDLS, CDR2 YYNGEE. The CDR3 has 15 residues. V was clipped by 0 bases and J by 7 bases, with 16 bases between them.

This clone occurred a few times. This sequence joins TRBV12-5 and TRBJ2-7; 8 bases map to TRBD2. The CDR3 totals 19 residues. Germline trimming cut 0 bases from V and 0 bases from J; bases unmatched to any gene: 13. Germline CDR1 is LGHNT and CDR2 is FRNRAP. The CDR3 region is CASGLVPGLAGLSSYEQYF. The DNA of the CDR3 is TGTGCTAGTGGTTTGGTACCCGGGCTAGCGGGCCTGAGCTCCTACGAGCAGTACTTC.

The chain has TRBV2 and TRBJ1-1; 7 positions match TRBD1. Trimming at V came to 6 bases and at J to 10 bases, leaving 17 bases not matched to a gene. Germline-derived CDR1 and CDR2 are SNHLY and FYNNEI. There are 15 residues in the CDR3. The CDR3 loop reads CASSPLTGQDRGAFF. In nucleotides, the CDR3 is TGTGCCAGCAGCCCTTTAACCGGACAGGATAGAGGAGCTTTCTTT. Full variable domain (rest looked up from reference TRBV2 and TRBJ1-1): EPEVTQTPSHQVTQMGQEVILRCVPISNHLYFYWYRQILGQKVEFLVSFYNNEISEKSEIFDDQFSVERPDGSNFTLKIRSTKLEDSAMYFCASSPLTGQDRGAFFGQGTRLTVV.

CDR3 in DNA: TGTGCCAGCAGCCCGGGACTAGCGGGCGCCGGGGAGCTGTTTTTT. It specifies CASSPGLAGAGELFF. The chain links TRBV11-3 to TRBJ2-2; 12 nucleotides match TRBD2. The CDR3 extends over 15 amino acids. Germline V gene data show CDR1 as SGHNT and CDR2 as YENEEA. J gave up 6 bases and V 5 bases, and 4 bases lay outside the gene matches.

This chain joins TRBV6-1 and TRBJ2-7, with TRBD1 matching 8 bases. In germline, CDR1 is MNHNS, CDR2 SASEGT. The CDR3 contains 16 residues. V gave up 3 bases and J gave up 3 bases; unmatched junction bases: 10. CDR3 loop: CASSDLDRGINYEQYF. The CDR3 DNA is TGTGCCAGCAGTGACCTAGACAGGGGAATTAACTACGAGCAGTACTTC.